A single count supports the clone carrying this T cell receptor (beta chain). What it recognizes is unknown. Generated by immunoSEQ multiplex PCR, the TCRdb table keeps only in-frame clones and is missing some. The data contain roughly 60,000 clones, about 88% of them singletons. V lost 0 bases and J lost 7; bases outside the gene matches: 10. Germline V CDR1 and CDR2: SGHTA, FQGNSA. The CDR3 covers 17 residues. The sample is drawn from a study of PD-1 blockade in classical Hodgkin lymphoma. Turning to the study itself: Intravenous infusions of nivolumab 3 mg/kg reached patients every 2 weeks. Whole-study results and caveats: Those starting nivolumab under 1 year post-ASCT were excluded. CD4+ but not CD8+ TCR diversity rose significantly by C4D1. Baseline diversity resembling that of newly diagnosed patients was seen in complete responders.

Every patient relapsed after autologous stem cell transplantation, and brentuximab vedotin exposure varied. The source material was peripheral blood mononuclear cells (PBMCs), sampled at baseline. This TCR was sampled from a human donor with classical Hodgkin lymphoma. This sequence joins TRBV7-2 and TRBJ1-5, with 9 bases aligning to TRBD1. In DNA, the CDR3 is TGTGCCAGCAGCTTAGCGAGGATGGGACAGGGAGGGCAGCCCCAGCATTTT. Protein: CASSLARMGQGGQPQHF.